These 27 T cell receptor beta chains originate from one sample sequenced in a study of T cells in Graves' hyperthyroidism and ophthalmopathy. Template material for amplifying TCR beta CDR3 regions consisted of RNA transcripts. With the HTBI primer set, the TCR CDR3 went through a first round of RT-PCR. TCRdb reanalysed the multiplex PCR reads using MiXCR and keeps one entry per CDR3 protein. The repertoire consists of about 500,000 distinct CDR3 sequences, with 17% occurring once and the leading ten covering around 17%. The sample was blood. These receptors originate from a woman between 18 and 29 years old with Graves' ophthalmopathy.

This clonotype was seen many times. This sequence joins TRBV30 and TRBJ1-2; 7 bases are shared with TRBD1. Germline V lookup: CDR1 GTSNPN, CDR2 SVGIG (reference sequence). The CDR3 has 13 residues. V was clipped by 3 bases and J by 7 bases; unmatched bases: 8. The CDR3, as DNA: TGTGCCTGGAGGGGACAGCTTTTCGTTGGCTACACCTTC. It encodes CAWRGQLFVGYTF.

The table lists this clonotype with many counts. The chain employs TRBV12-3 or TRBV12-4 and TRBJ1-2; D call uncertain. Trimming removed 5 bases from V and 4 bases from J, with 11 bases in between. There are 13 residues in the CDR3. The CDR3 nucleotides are TGTGCCAGCAGTAGGACGGTGTTCTATGGCTACACCTTC. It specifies CASSRTVFYGYTF.

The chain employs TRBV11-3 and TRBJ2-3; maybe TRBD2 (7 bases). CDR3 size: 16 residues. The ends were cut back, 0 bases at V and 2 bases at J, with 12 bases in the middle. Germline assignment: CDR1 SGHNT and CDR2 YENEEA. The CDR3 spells CASSLDWGGATDTQYF. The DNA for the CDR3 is TGTGCCAGCAGCTTAGATTGGGGGGGGGCCACAGATACGCAGTATTTT.

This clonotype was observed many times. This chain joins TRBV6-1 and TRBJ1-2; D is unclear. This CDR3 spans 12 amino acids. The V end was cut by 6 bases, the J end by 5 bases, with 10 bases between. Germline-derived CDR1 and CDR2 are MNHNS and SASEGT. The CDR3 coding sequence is TGTGCCAGCAGACCACTTGGGTATGGCTACACCTTC. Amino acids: CASRPLGYGYTF.

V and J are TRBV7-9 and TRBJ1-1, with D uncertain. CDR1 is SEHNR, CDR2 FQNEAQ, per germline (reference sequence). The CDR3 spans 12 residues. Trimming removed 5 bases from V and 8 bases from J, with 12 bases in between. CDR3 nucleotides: TGTGCCAGCAGCACCCAACTGGAAGAAGCTTTCTTT. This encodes CASSTQLEEAFF.

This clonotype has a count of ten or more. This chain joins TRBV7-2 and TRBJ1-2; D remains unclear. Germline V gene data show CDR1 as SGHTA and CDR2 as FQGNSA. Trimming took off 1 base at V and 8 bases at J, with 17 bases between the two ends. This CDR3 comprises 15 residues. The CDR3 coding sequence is TGTGCCAGCAGCTTAGGAGACGGAGACGGCTACGGCTACACCTTC. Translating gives CASSLGDGDGYGYTF.

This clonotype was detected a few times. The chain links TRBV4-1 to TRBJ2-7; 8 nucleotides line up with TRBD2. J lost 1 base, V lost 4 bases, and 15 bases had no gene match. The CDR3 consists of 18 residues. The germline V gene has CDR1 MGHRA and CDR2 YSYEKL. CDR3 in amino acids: CASSPTSSGGVRSYEQYF. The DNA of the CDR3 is TGCGCCAGCAGCCCTACCTCGTCCGGGGGGGTCCGTTCCTACGAGCAGTACTTC.

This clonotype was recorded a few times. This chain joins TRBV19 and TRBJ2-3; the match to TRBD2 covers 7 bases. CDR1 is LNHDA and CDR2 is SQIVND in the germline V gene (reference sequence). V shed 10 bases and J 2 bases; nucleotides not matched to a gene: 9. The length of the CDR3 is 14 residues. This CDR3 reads CATRTRPPTDTQYF. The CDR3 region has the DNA TGTGCCACAAGGACTAGGCCACCCACAGATACGCAGTATTTT. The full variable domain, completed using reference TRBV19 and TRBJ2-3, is DGGITQSPKYLFRKEGQNVTLSCEQNLNHDAMYWYRQDPGQGLRLIYYSQIVNDFQKGDIAEGYSVSREKKESFPLTVTSAQKNPTAFYLCATRTRPPTDTQYFGPGTRLTVL.

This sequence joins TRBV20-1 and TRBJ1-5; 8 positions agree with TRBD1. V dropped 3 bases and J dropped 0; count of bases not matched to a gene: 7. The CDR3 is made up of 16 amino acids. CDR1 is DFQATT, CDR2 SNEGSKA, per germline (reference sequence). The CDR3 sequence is CSASRPGTGSNQPQHF. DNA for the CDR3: TGCAGTGCTAGCCGTCCCGGGACAGGTAGCAATCAGCCCCAGCATTTT.

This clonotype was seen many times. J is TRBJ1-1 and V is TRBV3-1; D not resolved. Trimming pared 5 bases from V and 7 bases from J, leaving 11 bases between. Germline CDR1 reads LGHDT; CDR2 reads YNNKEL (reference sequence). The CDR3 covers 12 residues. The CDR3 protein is CASSDTRDEAFF. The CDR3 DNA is TGTGCCAGCAGCGACACTCGTGATGAAGCTTTCTTT.

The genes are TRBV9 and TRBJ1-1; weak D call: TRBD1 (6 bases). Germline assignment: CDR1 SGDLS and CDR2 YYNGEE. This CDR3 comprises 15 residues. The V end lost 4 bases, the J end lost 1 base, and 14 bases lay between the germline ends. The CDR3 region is CASSPRQEKNTEAFF. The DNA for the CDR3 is TGTGCCAGCAGCCCCCGACAGGAAAAGAACACTGAAGCTTTCTTT.

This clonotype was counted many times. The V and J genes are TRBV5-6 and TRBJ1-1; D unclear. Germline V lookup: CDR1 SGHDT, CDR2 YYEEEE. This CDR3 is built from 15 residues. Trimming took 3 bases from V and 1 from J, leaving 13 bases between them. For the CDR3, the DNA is TGTGCCAGCAGCTCACCTCGGCGGAGGAACACTGAAGCTTTCTTT. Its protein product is CASSSPRRRNTEAFF.

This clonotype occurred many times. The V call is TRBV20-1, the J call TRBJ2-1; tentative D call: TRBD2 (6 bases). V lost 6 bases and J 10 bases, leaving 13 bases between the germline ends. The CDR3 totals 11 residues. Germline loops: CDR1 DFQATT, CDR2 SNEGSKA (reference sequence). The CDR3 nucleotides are TGCAGTGCGACAAGGAGGGAGGAGCAGTTCTTC. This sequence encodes CSATRREEQFF.

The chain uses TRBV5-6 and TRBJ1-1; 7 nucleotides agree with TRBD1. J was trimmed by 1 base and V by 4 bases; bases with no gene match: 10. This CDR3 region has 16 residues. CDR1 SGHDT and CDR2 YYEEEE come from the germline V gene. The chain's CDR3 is CASSEFNRGRNTEAFF. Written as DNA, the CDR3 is TGTGCCAGCAGCGAATTCAACAGGGGAAGGAACACTGAAGCTTTCTTT. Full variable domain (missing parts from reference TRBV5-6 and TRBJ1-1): DAGVTQSPTHLIKTRGQQVTLRCSPKSGHDTVSWYQQALGQGPQFIFQYYEEEERQRGNFPDRFSGHQFPNYSSELNVNALLLGDSALYLCASSEFNRGRNTEAFFGQGTRLTVV.

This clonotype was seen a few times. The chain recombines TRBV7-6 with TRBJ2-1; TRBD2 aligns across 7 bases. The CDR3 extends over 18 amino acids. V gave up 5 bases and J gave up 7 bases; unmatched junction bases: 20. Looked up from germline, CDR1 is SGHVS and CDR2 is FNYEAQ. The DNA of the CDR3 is TGTGCCAGCAGCAGACTACAGGCAAGGAGACTAGCTGCAAATGAGCAGTTCTTC. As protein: CASSRLQARRLAANEQFF.

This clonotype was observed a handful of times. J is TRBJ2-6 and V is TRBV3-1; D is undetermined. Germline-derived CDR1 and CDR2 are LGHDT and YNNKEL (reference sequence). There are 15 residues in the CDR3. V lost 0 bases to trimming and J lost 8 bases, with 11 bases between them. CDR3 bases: TGTGCCAGCAGCCAAGACTCGGCGTGGCCCAACGTCCTGACTTTC. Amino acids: CASSQDSAWPNVLTF.

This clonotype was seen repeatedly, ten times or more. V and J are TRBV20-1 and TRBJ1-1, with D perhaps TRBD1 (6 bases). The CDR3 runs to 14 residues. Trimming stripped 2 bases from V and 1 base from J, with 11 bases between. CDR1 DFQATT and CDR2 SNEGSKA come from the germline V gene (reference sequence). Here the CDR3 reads CSARKQGGNTEAFF. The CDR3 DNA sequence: TGCAGTGCTAGAAAACAGGGAGGGAACACTGAAGCTTTCTTT.

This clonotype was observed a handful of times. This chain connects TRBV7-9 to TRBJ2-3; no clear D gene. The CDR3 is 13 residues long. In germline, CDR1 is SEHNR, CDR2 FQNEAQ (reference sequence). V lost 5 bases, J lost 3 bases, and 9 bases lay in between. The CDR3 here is CASSPPPTDTQYF. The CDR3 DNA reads TGTGCCAGCAGCCCACCCCCGACAGATACGCAGTATTTT.

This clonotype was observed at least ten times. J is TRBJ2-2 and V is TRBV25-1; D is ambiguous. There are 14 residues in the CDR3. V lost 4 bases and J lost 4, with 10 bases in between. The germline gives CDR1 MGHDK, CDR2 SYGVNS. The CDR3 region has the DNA TGTGCCAGCAGTGGTGAAAGGTCCACCGGGGAGCTGTTTTTT. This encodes CASSGERSTGELFF.

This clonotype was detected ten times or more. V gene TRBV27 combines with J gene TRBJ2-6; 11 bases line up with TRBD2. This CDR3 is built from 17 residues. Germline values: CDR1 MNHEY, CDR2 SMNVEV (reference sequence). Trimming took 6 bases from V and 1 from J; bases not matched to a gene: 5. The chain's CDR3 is CASRKTSGVSGANVLTF. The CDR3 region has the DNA TGTGCCAGCAGAAAGACTAGCGGGGTATCTGGGGCCAACGTCCTGACTTTC.

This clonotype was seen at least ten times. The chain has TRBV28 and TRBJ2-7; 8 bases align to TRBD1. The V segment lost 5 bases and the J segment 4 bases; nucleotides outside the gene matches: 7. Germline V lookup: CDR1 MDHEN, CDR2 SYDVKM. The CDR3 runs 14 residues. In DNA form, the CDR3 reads TGTGCCAGCAGTGCCCCGGGACAGGCATACGAGCAGTACTTC. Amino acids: CASSAPGQAYEQYF.

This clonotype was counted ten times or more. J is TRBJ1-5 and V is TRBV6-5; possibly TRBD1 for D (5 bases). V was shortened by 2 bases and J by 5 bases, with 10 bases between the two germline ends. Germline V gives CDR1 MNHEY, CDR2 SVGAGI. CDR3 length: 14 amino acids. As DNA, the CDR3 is TGTGCCAGCAGTTACGGCGGGGGTGATCAGCCCCAGCATTTT. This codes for CASSYGGGDQPQHF.

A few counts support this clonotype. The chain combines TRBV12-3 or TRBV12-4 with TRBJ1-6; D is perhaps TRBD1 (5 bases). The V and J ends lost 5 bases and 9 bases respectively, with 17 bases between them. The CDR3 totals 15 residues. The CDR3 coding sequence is TGTGCCAGCAGTATCGCCGGGGCTTTAAGTTCACCCCTCCACTTT. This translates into CASSIAGALSSPLHF.

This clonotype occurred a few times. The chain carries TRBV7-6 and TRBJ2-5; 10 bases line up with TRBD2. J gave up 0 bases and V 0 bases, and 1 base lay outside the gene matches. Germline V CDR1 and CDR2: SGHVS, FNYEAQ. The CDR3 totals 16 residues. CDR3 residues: CASSLAGTSDQETQYF. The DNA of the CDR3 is TGTGCCAGCAGCTTAGCCGGGACTAGCGACCAAGAGACCCAGTACTTC. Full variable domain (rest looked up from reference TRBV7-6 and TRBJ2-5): GAGVSQSPRYKVTKRGQDVALRCDPISGHVSLYWYRQALGQGPEFLTYFNYEAQQDKSGLPNDRFSAERPEGSISTLTIQRTEQRDSAMYRCASSLAGTSDQETQYFGPGTRLLVL.

CDR3 bases: TGCGCCAGCAGCCAGATTAGACAGGAGGGTCACGGCTACACCTTC. Its protein is CASSQIRQEGHGYTF. This chain connects TRBV4-1 to TRBJ1-2; possible D gene TRBD1, 6 bases. Germline V gene sequence: CDR1 MGHRA, CDR2 YSYEKL. V lost 3 bases and J lost 8, with 19 bases in between. This CDR3 has 15 residues.

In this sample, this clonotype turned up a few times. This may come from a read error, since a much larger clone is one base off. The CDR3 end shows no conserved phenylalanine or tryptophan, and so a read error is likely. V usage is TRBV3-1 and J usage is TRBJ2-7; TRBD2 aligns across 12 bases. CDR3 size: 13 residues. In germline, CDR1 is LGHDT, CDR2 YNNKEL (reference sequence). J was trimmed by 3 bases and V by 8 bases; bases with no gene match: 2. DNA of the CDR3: TGTGCCAGCGGGGGACTAGCGGGCTACGAGCAGTACCTC. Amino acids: CASGGLAGYEQYL.

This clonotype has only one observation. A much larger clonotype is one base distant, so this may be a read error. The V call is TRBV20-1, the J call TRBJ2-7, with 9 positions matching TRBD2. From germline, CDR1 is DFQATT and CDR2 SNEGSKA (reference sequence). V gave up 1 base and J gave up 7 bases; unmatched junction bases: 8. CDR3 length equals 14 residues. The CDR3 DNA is TGCAGTGCTAGAGTCGGCGGGGGGGCCGGGGAGCAGTACTTC. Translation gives CSARVGGGAGEQYF.